These T cell receptor beta chains were read from a single sample in a study of T cell changes during pregnancy in multiple sclerosis. Measured with immunoSEQ multiplex PCR; TCRdb has only the in-frame clones, and not every one. The repertoire holds some 17,000 clones, with roughly 84% as singletons. Sequencing was performed on CD8+ T cells from peripheral blood mononuclear cells, taken in the third trimester of pregnancy. Receptor source: a female donor in good health, enrolled as a control in a pregnancy study. Both conserved end residues are part of each CDR3. D genes are given only for firm matches. Some rows mark clone size as missing; the rest say once, few, many or name a class of expanded clone.

D gene	V gene	J gene	clone size	CDR3 length	CDR3 protein	CDR3 DNA
TRBD2	TRBV5-1	TRBJ2-7	NA	15	CASSPDLAGVNEQYF	TGCGCCAGCAGCCCAGATCTAGCGGGAGTTAACGAGCAGTACTTC
NA	TRBV2	TRBJ1-5	NA	12	CASSTGNQPQHF	TGTGCCAGCAGTACAGGGAATCAGCCCCAGCATTTT
NA	TRBV13	TRBJ2-7	NA	13	CASSFSRGDEQYF	TGTGCCAGCAGCTTCTCCAGGGGCGACGAGCAGTACTTC
TRBD1	TRBV30	TRBJ1-1	NA	14	CAWSSGQGNTEAFF	TGTGCCTGGAGTTCGGGACAGGGGAACACTGAAGCTTTCTTT
NA	TRBV7-2	TRBJ2-5	once	17	CASSPLLGGPSGETQYF	TGTGCCAGCAGCCCCCTGCTAGGAGGGCCCTCGGGGGAGACCCAGTACTTC
TRBD1	TRBV7-2	TRBJ2-7	NA	14	CASSYGTGTYEQYF	TGTGCCAGCAGCTACGGGACAGGGACCTACGAGCAGTACTTC
NA	TRBV5-1	TRBJ2-1	NA	14	CASSPRDSPPEQFF	TGCGCCAGCAGCCCAAGGGACTCCCCCCCGGAGCAGTTCTTC
TRBD2	TRBV7-9	TRBJ2-2	NA	14	CASSLGGGSGELFF	TGTGCCAGCAGCTTGGGCGGGGGGTCCGGGGAGCTGTTTTTT
TRBD1	TRBV7-9	TRBJ1-4	NA	15	CASSARTGGREKLFF	TGTGCCAGCAGCGCCCGGACAGGGGGTCGAGAAAAACTGTTTTTT
NA	TRBV27	TRBJ2-1	NA	16	CASSLSLGEVLNGQFF	TGTGCCAGCAGTTTGTCCTTGGGAGAAGTTTTAAATGGGCAGTTCTTC
NA	TRBV11-2	TRBJ1-1	NA	15	CASSLDFTGKTEAFF	TGTGCCAGCAGCTTAGATTTTACAGGGAAGACTGAAGCTTTCTTT
NA	TRBV4-3	TRBJ1-6	NA	16	CASSQDGGTGEGPLHF	TGCGCCAGCAGCCAAGATGGGGGGACCGGGGAGGGTCCCCTCCACTTT
NA	TRBV7-8	TRBJ1-1	NA	15	CASSFDGTSSVEAFF	TGTGCCAGCAGCTTTGACGGGACTTCAAGCGTGGAAGCTTTCTTT
TRBD1	TRBV19	TRBJ2-7	once	14	CASSFGQGAEEQYF	TGTGCCAGTAGTTTTGGACAGGGGGCGGAGGAGCAGTACTTC
NA	TRBV30	TRBJ2-3	NA	14	CAWSVEVSTDTQYF	TGTGCCTGGAGTGTAGAGGTATCCACAGATACGCAGTATTTT
TRBD1	TRBV18	TRBJ1-1	NA	13	CASSPDRDGEAFF	TGTGCCAGCTCACCGGACAGGGACGGTGAAGCTTTCTTT
NA	TRBV29-1	TRBJ2-7	NA	13	CSVVYDTSYEQYF	TGCAGCGTTGTGTACGACACCTCCTACGAGCAGTACTTC
NA	TRBV19	TRBJ1-2	NA	14	CASTTLGGVYGYTF	TGTGCCAGTACCACCCTCGGAGGAGTCTATGGCTACACCTTC
NA	TRBV5-1	TRBJ2-7	NA	15	CASSPAGRTSYEQYF	TGCGCCAGCAGCCCGGCGGGACGGACGTCCTACGAGCAGTACTTC
NA	TRBV15	TRBJ2-1	NA	16	CATSRDLGGRINEQFF	TGTGCCACCAGCAGAGATCTAGGAGGGAGGATAAATGAGCAGTTCTTC
NA	TRBV30	TRBJ1-3	NA	16	CAWSVRSSSSGNTIYF	TGTGCCTGGAGTGTCCGAAGTTCTAGCTCTGGAAACACCATATATTTT
NA	TRBV6-5	TRBJ1-1	medium-sized	14	CASSYYQGNTEAFF	TGTGCCAGCAGTTACTATCAGGGGAACACTGAAGCTTTCTTT
NA	TRBV6-4	TRBJ2-1	NA	14	CASSVSNEGTGQFF	TGTGCCAGCAGTGTGAGCAACGAGGGCACGGGGCAGTTCTTC
NA	TRBV4-3	TRBJ2-6	NA	16	CASSQEAGSGANVLTF	TGCGCCAGCAGCCAAGAGGCGGGCTCTGGGGCCAACGTCCTGACTTTC
NA	TRBV6-5	TRBJ2-2	NA	16	CASSSTMGQNTGELFF	TGTGCCAGCAGTTCTACGATGGGACAGAACACCGGGGAGCTGTTTTTT
TRBD1	TRBV29-1	TRBJ1-2	NA	13	CSAAEQGAEGYTF	TGCAGCGCGGCGGAACAGGGGGCGGAAGGCTACACCTTC
TRBD2	TRBV6-5	TRBJ2-3	NA	15	CASSYQREGADTQYF	TGTGCCAGCAGTTACCAGCGGGAGGGCGCAGATACGCAGTATTTT
TRBD2	TRBV27	TRBJ2-5	NA	15	CASKHSAGRLETQYF	TGTGCCAGCAAACATTCAGCGGGGAGGCTGGAGACCCAGTACTTC
NA	TRBV19	TRBJ1-5	NA	15	CASSIWDTGNQPQHF	TGTGCCAGTAGTATTTGGGACACAGGCAATCAGCCCCAGCATTTT
TRBD2	TRBV6-4	TRBJ2-1	few	15	CASSAAAGGNNEQFF	TGTGCCAGCAGTGCGGCAGCGGGGGGAAACAATGAGCAGTTCTTC
NA	TRBV7-8	TRBJ2-7	NA	13	CASSLGSLYEQYF	TGTGCCAGCAGCTTGGGCAGCCTCTACGAGCAGTACTTC
NA	TRBV10-3	TRBJ2-3	NA	13	CAIKGLGTDTQYF	TGTGCCATCAAGGGACTGGGCACAGATACGCAGTATTTT
TRBD1	TRBV7-6	TRBJ2-1	NA	15	CASSFGTGGYNEQFF	TGTGCCAGCAGCTTTGGGACAGGGGGTTACAATGAGCAGTTCTTC
NA	TRBV7-9	TRBJ1-4	NA	13	CGTSQGSDEKLFF	TGTGGCACCTCCCAGGGCTCGGACGAAAAACTGTTTTTT
TRBD2	TRBV7-2	TRBJ2-3	NA	18	CASSLKGGGNPSTDTQYF	TGTGCCAGCAGCTTAAAGGGCGGGGGGAACCCTAGCACAGATACGCAGTATTTT
NA	TRBV19	TRBJ1-1	few	15	CASSIDPGHKSEAFF	TGTGCCAGTAGTATAGACCCGGGACATAAGAGTGAAGCTTTCTTT
NA	TRBV2	TRBJ2-1	NA	13	CASSEFFNNEQFF	TGTGCCAGCAGTGAATTTTTTAACAATGAGCAGTTCTTC
TRBD2	TRBV2	TRBJ2-1	once	15	CASTRTSDLNNEQFF	TGTGCCAGCACTCGGACTAGCGATCTAAACAATGAGCAGTTCTTC
NA	TRBV27	TRBJ2-2	NA	13	CASSVRGAGELFF	TGTGCCAGCAGTGTGCGGGGCGCCGGGGAGCTGTTTTTT
NA	TRBV6-1	TRBJ1-1	few	15	CASSEGGGSSAEAFF	TGTGCCAGCAGTGAAGGGGGGGGGTCGAGCGCTGAAGCTTTCTTT
TRBD1	TRBV19	TRBJ2-7	NA	14	CANTKRTGNYEQYF	TGTGCCAACACCAAACGGACAGGGAACTACGAGCAGTACTTC
NA	TRBV13	TRBJ2-7	NA	13	CASSLEGVYEQYF	TGTGCCAGCAGCTTAGAGGGAGTCTACGAGCAGTACTTC
TRBD2	TRBV28	TRBJ2-5	NA	15	CASSPGTSSQETQYF	TGTGCCAGCAGCCCCGGGACTAGCTCTCAAGAGACCCAGTACTTC
NA	TRBV30	TRBJ2-1	NA	11	CAWSVSYEQFF	TGTGCCTGGAGTGTATCTTATGAGCAGTTCTTC
NA	TRBV2	TRBJ1-4	NA	14	CASRAGMTNEKLFF	TGTGCCAGCAGGGCAGGCATGACTAATGAAAAACTGTTTTTT
NA	TRBV5-5	TRBJ1-2	NA	14	CASSLGQGGGGYTF	TGTGCCAGCAGCTTGGGTCAGGGAGGAGGTGGCTACACCTTC
TRBD1	TRBV14	TRBJ1-6	few	13	CASSHNRGSPLHF	TGTGCCAGCAGCCACAACAGGGGGTCACCCCTCCACTTT
NA	TRBV6-5	TRBJ2-7	NA	14	CASSYGGGPYEQYF	TGTGCCAGCAGTTACGGGGGGGGGCCCTACGAGCAGTACTTC
NA	TRBV29-1	TRBJ1-2	NA	12	CSVAGGDWGYTF	TGCAGCGTTGCTGGGGGCGACTGGGGCTACACCTTC
TRBD1	TRBV9	TRBJ1-1	NA	16	CASSVDRGSANTEAFF	TGTGCCAGCAGCGTGGACAGGGGAAGTGCGAACACTGAAGCTTTCTTT
NA	TRBV7-9	TRBJ2-2	NA	16	CASSLEAGLPTGELFF	TGTGCCAGCAGCTTAGAAGCGGGCCTGCCCACCGGGGAGCTGTTTTTT
NA	TRBV29-1	TRBJ2-7	NA	14	CSVVDSTNSYEQYF	TGCAGCGTTGTCGACTCCACGAACTCCTACGAGCAGTACTTC
TRBD1	TRBV5-6	TRBJ1-4	NA	16	CASSRGTGGSNEKLFF	TGTGCCAGCAGCCGGGGGACAGGGGGTAGTAATGAAAAACTGTTTTTT